Presented here are 20 T cell receptor beta chains from one specimen sequenced in a study of control samples from healthy donors and cancer patients. The data were produced by immunoSEQ multiplex PCR, yet TCRdb's version contains in-frame clones alone and is incomplete. This table has hundreds of thousands of clones, about 93% appearing once. The sequenced sample consisted of PBMCs. These receptors were obtained from a man aged 35 to 55 with head and neck cancer.

The chain combines TRBV30 with TRBJ2-7, with TRBD2 matching 10 bases. Germline values: CDR1 GTSNPN, CDR2 SVGIG (reference sequence). Losses at the gene ends were 4 bases for V and 0 bases for J; bases not matched to a gene: 6. CDR3 size: 15 residues. The CDR3 protein is CAWNLVAGGSYEQYF. The CDR3 DNA sequence: TGTGCCTGGAATCTAGTAGCGGGAGGCTCCTACGAGCAGTACTTC.

This clone was recorded only once. The chain is built from TRBV5-1 and TRBJ2-1; D uncertain. Trimming shortened V by 1 base and J by 5 bases, and 7 bases separated the two germline ends. Looked up from germline, CDR1 is SGHRS and CDR2 is YFSETQ. This CDR3 has 13 residues. The CDR3, as DNA: TGCGCCAGCAGCTTGCGGCAGCACAATGAGCAGTTCTTC. Amino acids: CASSLRQHNEQFF.

This chain uses TRBV11-3 with TRBJ2-1, with unresolved D. The CDR3 loop spans 14 amino acids. V gave up 1 base and J gave up 6 bases, with 10 bases separating them. From germline, CDR1 is SGHNT and CDR2 YENEEA. CDR3 sequence: CASSLVGRSNEQFF. The CDR3 bases are TGTGCCAGCAGCTTAGTAGGGCGGTCCAATGAGCAGTTCTTC.

The chain couples TRBV3-1 (or the pseudogene TRBV3-2) to TRBJ2-1, with 7 positions matching TRBD1. The ends lost 2 bases at V and 3 bases at J; junction bases unmatched: 4. Germline-derived CDR1 and CDR2 are LGHDT and YNNKEL (reference sequence). CDR3 size: 15 residues. CDR3 sequence reads: CASSQRGGFYNEQFF. CDR3 sequence (DNA): TGTGCCAGCAGCCAACGAGGGGGCTTCTACAATGAGCAGTTCTTC.

This clone was seen only a few times. J is TRBJ2-3 and V is TRBV27, with D maybe TRBD2 (7 bases). Germline CDR1 MNHEY, CDR2 SMNVEV (reference sequence). The V and J ends lost 5 bases and 6 bases respectively, with 18 bases between them. The CDR3 sequence is 15 residues long. The chain's CDR3 is CASSPLRGGADTQYF. For the CDR3, the DNA is TGTGCCAGCAGTCCCCTGAGGGGGGGGGCCGATACGCAGTATTTT.

CDR3 coding DNA: TGTGCCAGCAGTTACAACCCAAGGGACAATTCGAAAAGGCCGCCGGAGACCCAGTACTTC. As protein: CASSYNPRDNSKRPPETQYF. The chain carries TRBV6-2 or TRBV6-3 and TRBJ2-5, with D perhaps matching TRBD1 (6 bases). The CDR3 sequence is 20 residues long. V was shortened by 2 bases and J by 5 bases, with 30 bases between the two germline ends. Germline V CDR1 and CDR2: MNHEY, SVGEGT.

CDR3 amino acids: CASSGEGKAEAFF. Written as DNA, the CDR3 is TGTGCCAGCAGCGGGGAGGGTAAGGCTGAAGCTTTCTTT. The V and J genes are TRBV3-1 (or the pseudogene TRBV3-2) and TRBJ1-1, with D unclear. V was pared by 5 bases and J by 6 bases, with 13 bases between. The germline CDR1 and CDR2 sequences are LGHDT and YNNKEL (reference sequence). This CDR3 region has 13 residues.

This rearrangement joins TRBV19 to TRBJ2-1; D is undetermined. This CDR3 has 17 amino acids. CDR1 is LNHDA, CDR2 SQIVND, per germline (reference sequence). V lost 7 bases to trimming and J lost 0 bases, with 19 bases between them. The CDR3 sequence is CASTPGSQEGSYNEQFF. The CDR3 DNA is TGTGCCAGTACTCCAGGTTCCCAAGAAGGCTCCTACAATGAGCAGTTCTTC.

The CDR3 bases are TGCAGCGTTGCGGAAGAAGTAGCGGAGAACACCGGGGAGCTGTTTTTT. This sequence encodes CSVAEEVAENTGELFF. The rearrangement uses TRBV29-1 and TRBJ2-2; D may be TRBD2 (6 bases). This CDR3 is built from 16 residues. The V end lost 4 bases, the J end lost 1 base, and 16 bases lay between the germline ends. CDR1 is SQVTM, CDR2 ANQGSEA, per germline.

The rearrangement joins TRBV5-8 to TRBJ1-5; a possible D gene is TRBD1 (6 bases). The germline CDR1 and CDR2 sequences are SGHTS and YDEGEE. The ends were cut back, 4 bases at V and 4 bases at J, with 21 bases in the middle. The CDR3 spans 17 residues. The CDR3 DNA reads as TGTGCCAGCAGCCAACCACAGGACAGCCTTGGGAATCAGCCCCAGCATTTT. Translated, it gives CASSQPQDSLGNQPQHF.

The chain recombines TRBV3-1 (or the pseudogene TRBV3-2) with TRBJ2-1; 10 bases map to TRBD2. V shed 3 bases, J shed 3 bases, and the junction held 2 bases outside the gene matches. CDR1 is LGHDT, CDR2 YNNKEL, per germline (reference sequence). This CDR3 has 15 residues. CDR3 in amino acids: CASSHSSGGYNEQFF. The CDR3 DNA is TGTGCCAGCAGCCACTCTAGCGGGGGCTACAATGAGCAGTTCTTC.

The V and J genes are TRBV28 and TRBJ2-1; D might be TRBD1 or TRBD2, each matching 5 bases. Per the germline V gene, CDR1 is MDHEN and CDR2 is SYDVKM. The CDR3 covers 15 residues. V was clipped by 6 bases and J by 5 bases, with 17 bases between them. CDR3: CASSPLGRDHNEQFF. The CDR3 bases are TGTGCCAGCAGCCCACTCGGAAGGGACCACAATGAGCAGTTCTTC.

The chain uses TRBV14 and TRBJ2-7; TRBD2 matches at 13 bases. This CDR3 spans 20 amino acids. From germline, CDR1 is SGHDN and CDR2 FVKESK. V lost 1 base to trimming and J lost 0 bases; unmatched junction nucleotides: 12. This chain's CDR3 is CASSQGFFVRTSGSSYEQYF. DNA for the CDR3: TGTGCCAGCAGCCAAGGCTTTTTCGTACGGACTAGCGGGAGCTCCTACGAGCAGTACTTC.

This clone appeared a single time. This chain links TRBV19 with TRBJ2-3, with D maybe TRBD1 (5 bases). Germline-derived CDR1 and CDR2 are LNHDA and SQIVND (reference sequence). V was pared by 2 bases and J by 3 bases, with 9 bases between. The CDR3 extends over 14 amino acids. The CDR3 DNA is TGTGCCAGTAGTATATTCGCAGGGACAGATACGCAGTATTTT. This gives the protein CASSIFAGTDTQYF.

This sequence joins TRBV7-2 and TRBJ2-7; the D gene is possibly TRBD1 (6 bases). CDR3 length: 15 amino acids. Germline loops: CDR1 SGHTA, CDR2 FQGNSA. Trimming stripped 1 base from V and 4 bases from J, with 14 bases between. The CDR3 loop reads CASSLGQVFVYEQYF. The CDR3 region has the DNA TGTGCCAGCAGCTTAGGACAGGTTTTTGTTTACGAGCAGTACTTC.

The J gene is TRBJ2-2, the V gene TRBV9, with a weak D call TRBD2 (6 bases). CDR3 size: 15 residues. V was trimmed by 8 bases and J by 0 bases, leaving 14 bases between them. Germline V lookup: CDR1 SGDLS, CDR2 YYNGEE. The CDR3 sequence is CARMGLGTNTGELFF. CDR3 DNA sequence: TGTGCCAGGATGGGACTTGGTACGAACACCGGGGAGCTGTTTTTT.

The J gene is TRBJ2-2, the V gene TRBV11-3; D assignment may be TRBD1 or TRBD2 (5 bases each). The germline CDR1 and CDR2 sequences are SGHNT and YENEEA. Trimming cost V 1 base and J 7 bases, with 13 bases left between them. The length of the CDR3 is 15 residues. The CDR3 DNA follows: TGTGCCAGCAGCTTAGGGAACGGGGCCGGCGGGGAGCTGTTTTTT. As protein: CASSLGNGAGGELFF. Filled out from reference TRBV11-3 and TRBJ2-2, the complete variable domain reads EAGVVQSPRYKIIEKKQPVAFWCNPISGHNTLYWYLQNLGQGPELLIRYENEEAVDDSQLPKDRFSAERLKGVDSTLKIQPAELGDSAVYLCASSLGNGAGGELFFGEGSRLTVL.

This clone showed up just a few times. Other DNA sequences within the sample encode an identical CDR3. The chain couples TRBV27 to TRBJ1-5; no firm D call. Germline V CDR1 and CDR2: MNHEY, SMNVEV (reference sequence). V gave up 1 base and J gave up 2 bases, with 3 bases separating them. The CDR3 has 13 amino acids. The CDR3 is CASSLLGNQPQHF. Here the CDR3 DNA reads TGTGCCAGCAGTTTATTAGGCAATCAGCCCCAGCATTTT.

This chain uses TRBV3-1 (or the pseudogene TRBV3-2) with TRBJ2-1, with 9 bases fitting TRBD2. Looked up from germline, CDR1 is LGHDT and CDR2 is YNNKEL (reference sequence). After removal of 4 bases from V and 8 bases from J, the junction contained 15 bases not matched to a gene. The CDR3 covers 17 residues. This CDR3 reads CASSPYLRRGGYDEQFF. CDR3 sequence (DNA): TGTGCCAGCAGCCCCTATTTGAGGCGGGGGGGGTACGATGAGCAGTTCTTC.

This chain joins TRBV7-9 and TRBJ2-1, with TRBD2 matching over 8 bases. Germline V gives CDR1 SEHNR, CDR2 FQNEAQ (reference sequence). V shed 8 bases, J shed 4 bases, and the junction held 4 bases outside the gene matches. This CDR3 region has 13 residues. The CDR3 protein is CASGSGGYNEQFF. Written as DNA, the CDR3 is TGTGCCAGCGGGAGCGGGGGTTACAATGAGCAGTTCTTC.